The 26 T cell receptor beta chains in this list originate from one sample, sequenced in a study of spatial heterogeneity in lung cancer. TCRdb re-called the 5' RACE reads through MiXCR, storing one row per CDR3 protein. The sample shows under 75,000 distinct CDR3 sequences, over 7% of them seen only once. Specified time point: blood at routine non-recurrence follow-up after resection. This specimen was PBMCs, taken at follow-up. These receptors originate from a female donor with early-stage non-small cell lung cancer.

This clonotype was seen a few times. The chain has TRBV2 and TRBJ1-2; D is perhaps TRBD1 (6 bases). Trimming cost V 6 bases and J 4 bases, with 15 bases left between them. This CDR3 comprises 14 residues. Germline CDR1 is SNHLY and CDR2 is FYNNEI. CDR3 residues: CASRGDRFGYGYTF. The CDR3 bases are TGTGCCAGCAGAGGCGACAGGTTCGGCTATGGCTACACCTTC.

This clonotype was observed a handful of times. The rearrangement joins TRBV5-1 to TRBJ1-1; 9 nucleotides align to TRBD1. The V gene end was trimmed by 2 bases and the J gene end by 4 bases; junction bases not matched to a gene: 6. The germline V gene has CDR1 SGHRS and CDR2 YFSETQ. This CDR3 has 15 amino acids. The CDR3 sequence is CASSFIQGAVTEAFF. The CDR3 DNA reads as TGCGCCAGCAGCTTTATACAGGGGGCTGTCACTGAAGCTTTCTTT.

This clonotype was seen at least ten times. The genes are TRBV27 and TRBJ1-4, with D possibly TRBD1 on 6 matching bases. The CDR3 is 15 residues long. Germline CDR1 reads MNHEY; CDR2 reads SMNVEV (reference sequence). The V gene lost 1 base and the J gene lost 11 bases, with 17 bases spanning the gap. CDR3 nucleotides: TGTGCCAGCAGTTTATTTCCGGGACAACGAGATAAACTGTTTTTT. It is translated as CASSLFPGQRDKLFF.

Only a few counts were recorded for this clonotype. Here the CDR3 DNA reads TGCAGTGCATCCGTCCTCCGCCTCAATGAGCAGTTCTTC. This sequence encodes CSASVLRLNEQFF. The chain employs TRBV20-1 and TRBJ2-1; D not certain. Trimming cost V 6 bases and J 6 bases, with 15 bases left between them. There are 13 residues in the CDR3. Germline values: CDR1 DFQATT, CDR2 SNEGSKA (reference sequence).

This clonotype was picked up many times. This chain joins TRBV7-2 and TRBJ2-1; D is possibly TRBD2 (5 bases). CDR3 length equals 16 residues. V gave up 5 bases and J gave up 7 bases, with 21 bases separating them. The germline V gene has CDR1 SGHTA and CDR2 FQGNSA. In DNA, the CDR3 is TGTGCCAGCAGCCCTAGTGCGGGCTTAGGGCGGAATGAGCAGTTCTTC. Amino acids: CASSPSAGLGRNEQFF.

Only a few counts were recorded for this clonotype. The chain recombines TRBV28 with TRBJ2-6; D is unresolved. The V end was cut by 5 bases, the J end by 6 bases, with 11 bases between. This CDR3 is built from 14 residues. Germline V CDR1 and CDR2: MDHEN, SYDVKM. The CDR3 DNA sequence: TGTGCCAGCAGTCTCCCGCTTCCGGCCAACGTCCTGACTTTC. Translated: CASSLPLPANVLTF.

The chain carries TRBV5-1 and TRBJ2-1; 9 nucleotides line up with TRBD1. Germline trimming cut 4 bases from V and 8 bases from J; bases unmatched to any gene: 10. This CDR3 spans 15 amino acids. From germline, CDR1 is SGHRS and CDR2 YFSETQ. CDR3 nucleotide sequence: TGCGCCAGCAGCAGGTGGGGACAGGGTAGGGATGAGCAGTTCTTC. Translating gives CASSRWGQGRDEQFF. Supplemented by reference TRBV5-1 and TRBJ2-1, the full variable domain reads KAGVTQTPRYLIKTRGQQVTLSCSPISGHRSVSWYQQTPGQGLQFLFEYFSETQRNKGNFPGRFSGRQFSNSRSEMNVSTLELGDSALYLCASSRWGQGRDEQFFGPGTRLTVL.

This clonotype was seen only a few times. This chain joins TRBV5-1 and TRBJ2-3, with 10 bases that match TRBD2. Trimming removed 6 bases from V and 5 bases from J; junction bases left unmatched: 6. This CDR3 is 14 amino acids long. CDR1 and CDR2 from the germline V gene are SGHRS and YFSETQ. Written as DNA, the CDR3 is TGCGCCAGCACCCAGCGGGAGGGGGGAGATACGCAGTATTTT. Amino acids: CASTQREGGDTQYF. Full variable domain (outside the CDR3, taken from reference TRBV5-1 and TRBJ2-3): KAGVTQTPRYLIKTRGQQVTLSCSPISGHRSVSWYQQTPGQGLQFLFEYFSETQRNKGNFPGRFSGRQFSNSRSEMNVSTLELGDSALYLCASTQREGGDTQYFGPGTRLTVL.

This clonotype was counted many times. The CDR3 here is CASSPQGGRGPGYNEQFF. For the CDR3, the DNA is TGCGCCAGCAGCCCTCAAGGGGGGAGAGGGCCGGGGTACAATGAGCAGTTCTTC. This sequence joins TRBV4-1 and TRBJ2-1, with D perhaps being TRBD1 or TRBD2 (6 bases each). Germline V gives CDR1 MGHRA, CDR2 YSYEKL. Trimming pared 4 bases from V and 4 bases from J, leaving 23 bases between. CDR3 length: 18 amino acids.

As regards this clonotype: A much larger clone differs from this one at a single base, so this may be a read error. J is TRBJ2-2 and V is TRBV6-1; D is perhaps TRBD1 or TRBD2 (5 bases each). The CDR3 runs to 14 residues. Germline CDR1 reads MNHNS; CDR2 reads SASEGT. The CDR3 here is CASSEAGHTGELLF. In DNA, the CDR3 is TGTGCCAGCAGTGAGGCAGGGCACACCGGGGAGCTGTTATTT.

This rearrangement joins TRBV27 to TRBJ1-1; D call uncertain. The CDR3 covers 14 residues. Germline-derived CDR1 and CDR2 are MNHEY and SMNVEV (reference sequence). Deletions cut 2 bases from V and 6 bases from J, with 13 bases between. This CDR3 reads CASSLRVPGAEAFF. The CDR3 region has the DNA TGTGCCAGCAGTTTAAGGGTCCCTGGGGCTGAAGCTTTCTTT.

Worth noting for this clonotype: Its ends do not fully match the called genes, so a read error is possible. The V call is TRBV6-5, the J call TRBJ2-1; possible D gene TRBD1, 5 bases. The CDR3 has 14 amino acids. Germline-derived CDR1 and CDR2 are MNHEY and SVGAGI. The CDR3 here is CASSYTTAYNELFF. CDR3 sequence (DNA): TGTGCCAGCAGTTACACGACAGCCTACAATGAGCTGTTCTTC.

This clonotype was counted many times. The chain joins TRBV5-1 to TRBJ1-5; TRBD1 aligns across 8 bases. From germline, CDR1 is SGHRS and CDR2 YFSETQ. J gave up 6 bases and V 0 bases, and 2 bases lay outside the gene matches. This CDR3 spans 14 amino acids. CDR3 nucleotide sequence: TGCGCCAGCAGCTTGGCAGGGGGCGGTCAGCCCCAGCATTTT. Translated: CASSLAGGGQPQHF. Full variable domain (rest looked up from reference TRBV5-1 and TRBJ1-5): KAGVTQTPRYLIKTRGQQVTLSCSPISGHRSVSWYQQTPGQGLQFLFEYFSETQRNKGNFPGRFSGRQFSNSRSEMNVSTLELGDSALYLCASSLAGGGQPQHFGDGTRLSIL.

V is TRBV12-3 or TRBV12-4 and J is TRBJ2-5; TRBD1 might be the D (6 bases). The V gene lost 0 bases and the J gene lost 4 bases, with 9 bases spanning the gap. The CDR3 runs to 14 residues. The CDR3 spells CASSLARRGETQYF. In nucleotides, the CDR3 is TGTGCCAGCAGTTTAGCGCGCAGGGGAGAGACCCAGTACTTC.

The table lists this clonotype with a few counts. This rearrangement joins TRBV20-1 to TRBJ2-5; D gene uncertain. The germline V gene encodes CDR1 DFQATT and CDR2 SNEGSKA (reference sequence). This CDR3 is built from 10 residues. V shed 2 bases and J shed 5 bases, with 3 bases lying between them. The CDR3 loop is CSARRETQYF. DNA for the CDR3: TGCAGTGCTAGAAGGGAGACCCAGTACTTC.

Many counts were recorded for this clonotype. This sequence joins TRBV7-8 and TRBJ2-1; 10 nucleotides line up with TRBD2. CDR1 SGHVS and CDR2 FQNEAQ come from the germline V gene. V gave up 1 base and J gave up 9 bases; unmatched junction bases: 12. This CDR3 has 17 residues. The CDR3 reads CASSLEPGASGSGEQFF. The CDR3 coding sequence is TGTGCCAGCAGCTTAGAGCCCGGGGCTAGCGGGAGTGGTGAGCAGTTCTTC.

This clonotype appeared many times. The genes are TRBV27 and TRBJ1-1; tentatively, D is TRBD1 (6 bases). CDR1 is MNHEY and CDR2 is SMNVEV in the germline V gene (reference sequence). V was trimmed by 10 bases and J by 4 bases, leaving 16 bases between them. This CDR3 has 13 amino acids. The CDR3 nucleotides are TGTGCCACCAAACAGGGTTTAGGCACTGAAGCTTTCTTT. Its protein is CATKQGLGTEAFF.

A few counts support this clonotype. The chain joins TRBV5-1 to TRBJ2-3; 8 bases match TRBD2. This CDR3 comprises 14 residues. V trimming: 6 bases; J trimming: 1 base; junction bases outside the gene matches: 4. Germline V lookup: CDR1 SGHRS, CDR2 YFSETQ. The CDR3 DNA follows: TGCGCCAGCACGGAGACTAGCGGCACAGATACGCAGTATTTT. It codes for CASTETSGTDTQYF. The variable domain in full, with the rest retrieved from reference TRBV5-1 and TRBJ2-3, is KAGVTQTPRYLIKTRGQQVTLSCSPISGHRSVSWYQQTPGQGLQFLFEYFSETQRNKGNFPGRFSGRQFSNSRSEMNVSTLELGDSALYLCASTETSGTDTQYFGPGTRLTVL.

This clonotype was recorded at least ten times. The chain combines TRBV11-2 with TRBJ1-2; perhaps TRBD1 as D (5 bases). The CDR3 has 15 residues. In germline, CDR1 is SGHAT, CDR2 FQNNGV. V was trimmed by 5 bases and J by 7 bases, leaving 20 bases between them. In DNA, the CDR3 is TGTGCCAGCAGCCCACTCCGGGACGGGGGATCTGGCTACACCTTC. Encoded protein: CASSPLRDGGSGYTF. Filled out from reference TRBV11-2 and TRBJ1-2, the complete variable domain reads EAGVAQSPRYKIIEKRQSVAFWCNPISGHATLYWYQQILGQGPKLLIQFQNNGVVDDSQLPKDRFSAERLKGVDSTLKIQPAKLEDSAVYLCASSPLRDGGSGYTFGSGTRLTVV.

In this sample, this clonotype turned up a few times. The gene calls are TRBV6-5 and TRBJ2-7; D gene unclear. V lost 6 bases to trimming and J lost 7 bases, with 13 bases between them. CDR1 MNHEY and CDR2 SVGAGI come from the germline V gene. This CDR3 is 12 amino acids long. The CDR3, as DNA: TGTGCCAGCAGCTTGAACTGGGTTGAGCAGTACTTC. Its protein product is CASSLNWVEQYF.

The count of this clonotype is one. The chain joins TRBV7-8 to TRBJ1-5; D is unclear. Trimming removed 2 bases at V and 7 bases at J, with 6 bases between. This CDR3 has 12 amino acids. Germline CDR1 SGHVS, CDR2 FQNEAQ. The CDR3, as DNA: TGTGCCAGCAGCTTAATGGGGCAGCCCCAGCATTTT. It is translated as CASSLMGQPQHF. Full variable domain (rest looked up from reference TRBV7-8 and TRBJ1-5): GAGVSQSPRYKVAKRGQDVALRCDPISGHVSLFWYQQALGQGPEFLTYFQNEAQLDKSGLPSDRFFAERPEGSVSTLKIQRTQQEDSAVYLCASSLMGQPQHFGDGTRLSIL.

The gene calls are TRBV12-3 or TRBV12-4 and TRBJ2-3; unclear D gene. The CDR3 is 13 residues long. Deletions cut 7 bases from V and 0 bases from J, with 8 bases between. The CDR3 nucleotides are TGTGCCAGCAAACATCCTAGCACAGATACGCAGTATTTT. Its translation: CASKHPSTDTQYF.

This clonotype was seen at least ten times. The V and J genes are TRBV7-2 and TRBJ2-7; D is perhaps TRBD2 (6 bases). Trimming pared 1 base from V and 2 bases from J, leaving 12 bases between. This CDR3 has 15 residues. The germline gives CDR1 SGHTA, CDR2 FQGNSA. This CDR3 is CASSLVLGLTYEQYF. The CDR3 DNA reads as TGTGCCAGCAGCTTAGTGCTGGGACTGACCTACGAGCAGTACTTC.

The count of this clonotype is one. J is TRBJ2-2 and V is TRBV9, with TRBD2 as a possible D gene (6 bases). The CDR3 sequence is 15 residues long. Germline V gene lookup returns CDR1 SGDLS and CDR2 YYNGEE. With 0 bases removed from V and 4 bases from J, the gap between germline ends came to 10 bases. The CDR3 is CASSVVQEGTGELFF. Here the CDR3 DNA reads TGTGCCAGCAGCGTAGTACAGGAGGGCACCGGGGAGCTGTTTTTT.

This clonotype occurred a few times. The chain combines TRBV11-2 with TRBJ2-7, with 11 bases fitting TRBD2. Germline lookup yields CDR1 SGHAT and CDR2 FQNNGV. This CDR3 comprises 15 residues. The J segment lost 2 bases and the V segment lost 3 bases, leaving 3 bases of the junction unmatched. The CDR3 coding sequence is TGTGCCAGCAGCTTGACTAGCGGGGCTCCCTACGAGCAGTACTTC. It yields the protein CASSLTSGAPYEQYF.

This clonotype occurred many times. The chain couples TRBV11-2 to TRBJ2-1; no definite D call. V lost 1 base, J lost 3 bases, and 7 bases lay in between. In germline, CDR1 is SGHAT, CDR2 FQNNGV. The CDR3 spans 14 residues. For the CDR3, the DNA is TGTGCCAGCAGCTTAGCAGTCAGCTACAATGAGCAGTTCTTC. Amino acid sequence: CASSLAVSYNEQFF.